The source of this TCR beta chain is a study of CD8 T cells in ankylosing spondylitis (TCRdb year 2017). Study-level background: The study profiled T cell receptor beta repertoires in healthy donors and ankylosing spondylitis patients to find disease-linked TCR variants. The whole study cohort included 108 healthy donors and roughly 24 ankylosing spondylitis patients. Peripheral blood was sampled, and synovial fluid was additionally collected from ankylosing spondylitis patients.

The sample was run on an Illumina HiSeq 2500. Quantitative 5'-RACE with molecular barcodes was used to prepare TCR beta libraries. Under the source paper's analysis protocol: Disease-linked TCR variants were identified with a new computational method built on a probabilistic model of VDJ rearrangement. TCRdb's own reprocessing of the public reads used fastp at Q25 and MiXCR and kept productive beta chains. Entries that share a CDR3 protein sequence are merged under the most common genes and DNA. TCRdb assigned the V and J calls; the authors' analysis was not used. The sample table holds around 480,000 distinct CDR3 sequences, of which roughly 18% were seen once. The ten largest clonotypes hold approximately 0.93% of the sample. This clonotype was counted between two and nine times. Its antigen is unknown. No much larger clone exists at a distance of one base, and base qualities are not known. Overall study results and their limits: A TCR beta motif of seven or eight highly homologous amino acid variants appeared characteristic of blood from ankylosing spondylitis patients. The disease-linked clones had a CD8+ phenotype and were found at relatively low frequencies in peripheral blood. The disease-linked clones were reported to be significantly enriched in matched synovial fluid samples from ankylosing spondylitis patients. Some TCR beta motif variants had previously been reported in synovial fluid and blood of reactive arthritis patients, which suggested common disease-initiation mechanisms.

Sequencing was done on a sample of blood, either unsorted or a sorted T cell fraction (not recorded which). This clonotype originated in a male donor with ankylosing spondylitis.

CDR3 sequence: CASRTQGANTGELFF. The DNA reads TGTGCCAGCCGGACCCAGGGGGCGAACACCGGGGAGCTGTTTTTT. Rearrangement joined TRBV2 to TRBJ2-2; 7 bases in the middle match TRBD1. Trimming leaves V shorter by 8 bases and J shorter by 0 bases, with the junction holding 6 bases beyond the gene matches. Spanning cysteine to phenylalanine, the CDR3 consists of 15 amino acids. Just the 45-base CDR3 DNA is kept, in frame starting at base 1. According to the germline V gene, CDR1 reads SNHLY and CDR2 reads FYNNEI.